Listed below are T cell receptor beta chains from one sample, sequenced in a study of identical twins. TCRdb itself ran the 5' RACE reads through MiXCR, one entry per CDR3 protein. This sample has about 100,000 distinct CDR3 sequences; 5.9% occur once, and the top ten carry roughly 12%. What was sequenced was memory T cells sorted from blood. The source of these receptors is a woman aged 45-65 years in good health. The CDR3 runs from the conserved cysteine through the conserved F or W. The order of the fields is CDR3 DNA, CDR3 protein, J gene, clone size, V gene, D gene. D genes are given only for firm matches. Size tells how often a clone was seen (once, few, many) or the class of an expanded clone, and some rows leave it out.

DNA: TGTGCCTACAAAAACCGGGACAGGGCGGGAGAGACCCAGTACTTC
CDR3: CAYKNRDRAGETQYF
J: TRBJ2-5
size: .
V: TRBV30
D: TRBD1

DNA: TGTGCCAGCAGCTTTAACAGGGATCAGCCCCAGCATTTT
CDR3: CASSFNRDQPQHF
J: TRBJ1-5
size: many
V: TRBV7-9
D: .

DNA: TGTGCCAGCAGTTCACCTCGACTAGCGGGAGGGCCCGGGAATGAGCAGTTCTTC
CDR3: CASSSPRLAGGPGNEQFF
J: TRBJ2-1
size: many
V: TRBV6-1
D: TRBD2

DNA: TGTGCCAGCAGTTTTCCAGGGAGGGGGGCAGATACGCAGTATTTT
CDR3: CASSFPGRGADTQYF
J: TRBJ2-3
size: many
V: TRBV12-3/TRBV12-4
D: .

DNA: TGCAGCGTCGGGGGGACGGAGGATTCCACAGATACGCAGTATTTT
CDR3: CSVGGTEDSTDTQYF
J: TRBJ2-3
size: .
V: TRBV29-1
D: TRBD2

DNA: TGTGCCAGCAGCTCCAGTACGAACGAGCAGTACTTC
CDR3: CASSSSTNEQYF
J: TRBJ2-7
size: many
V: TRBV3-1
D: .

DNA: TGCGCCAGCAGTACTCCGGGACAGTTGAGCGGGAGCCTCTCCTACGAGCAGTACTTC
CDR3: CASSTPGQLSGSLSYEQYF
J: TRBJ2-7
size: few
V: TRBV23-1
D: .

DNA: TGCGCCAGCAGCTTAACGACTAGCGGGAGCACAGATACGCAGTATTTT
CDR3: CASSLTTSGSTDTQYF
J: TRBJ2-3
size: many
V: TRBV5-1
D: TRBD2

DNA: TGTGCCAGCAGCGTAGCTCGCGGGAACCCCGGGGAGCTGTTTTTT
CDR3: CASSVARGNPGELFF
J: TRBJ2-2
size: .
V: TRBV9
D: .

DNA: TGCGCCAGCAGCTTCGAACCGGGACAGGGGGCTTCTGGCTACACCTTC
CDR3: CASSFEPGQGASGYTF
J: TRBJ1-2
size: .
V: TRBV5-1
D: TRBD1

DNA: TGCGCCAGCAGCCAAGATATGGATCAGCCCCAGCATTTT
CDR3: CASSQDMDQPQHF
J: TRBJ1-5
size: few
V: TRBV4-1
D: .

DNA: TGTGCCATCAGTGAGTCGACTCTGGCAGACTACTCCTACGAGCAGTACTTC
CDR3: CAISESTLADYSYEQYF
J: TRBJ2-7
size: .
V: TRBV10-3
D: .

DNA: TGTGCCATCTCTAGGGGGGAATGGGGCTATGGCTATACCTTC
CDR3: CAISRGEWGYGYTF
J: TRBJ1-2
size: .
V: TRBV5-5
D: .